In this sample, the clone carrying this T cell receptor beta chain turned up a few times. The antigen is undetermined. This CDR3 has 15 amino acids. Germline CDR1 is LGHDT and CDR2 is YNNKEL (reference sequence). V lost 1 base, J lost 7 bases, and 14 bases lay in between. This entry comes from a study of identical twins. TCRdb analysed the 5' RACE reads with MiXCR anew, one entry per CDR3 protein. The table shows roughly 190,000 distinct CDR3 sequences, with around a sixth occurring only once. Study results and caveats: The abundant beta clonotypes from cord blood had fewer insertions, and memory repertoires had none of this.

These sequences were also reported in another study, on T cells expressing NK-cell markers. As that study records: It was sorted CD3+CD56+NKG2C+, CD3+CD56+NKG2C- and CD3+CD56-NKG2C+ T cells that supplied the TCR beta repertoires.

The chain joins TRBV3-1 to TRBJ1-5; D perhaps matches TRBD1 (5 bases). This sequence originates from a woman aged 18-29 years in good health. The sample consisted of CD8+ T cells sorted from blood. The CDR3 DNA sequence: TGTGCCAGCAGCCAAGGCCAGGGACCTCGGCAGCCCCAGCATTTT. This codes for CASSQGQGPRQPQHF.